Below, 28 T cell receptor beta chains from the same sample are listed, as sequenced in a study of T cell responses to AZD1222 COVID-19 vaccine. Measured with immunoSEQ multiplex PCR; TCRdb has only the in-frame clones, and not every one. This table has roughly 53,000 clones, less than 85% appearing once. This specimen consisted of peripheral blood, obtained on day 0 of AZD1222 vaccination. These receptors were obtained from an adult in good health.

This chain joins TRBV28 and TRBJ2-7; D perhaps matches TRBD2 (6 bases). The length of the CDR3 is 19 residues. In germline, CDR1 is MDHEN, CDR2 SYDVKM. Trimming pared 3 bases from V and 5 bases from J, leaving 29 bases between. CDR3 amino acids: CASSFLLWPTTGGRDEQYF. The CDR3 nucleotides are TGTGCCAGCAGTTTTCTCCTCTGGCCGACTACAGGAGGGCGCGACGAGCAGTACTTC.

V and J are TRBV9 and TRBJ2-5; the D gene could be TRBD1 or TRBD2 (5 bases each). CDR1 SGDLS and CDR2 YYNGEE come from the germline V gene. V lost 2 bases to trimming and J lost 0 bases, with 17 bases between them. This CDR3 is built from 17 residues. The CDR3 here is CASSVFSGTEYQETQYF. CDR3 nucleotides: TGTGCCAGCAGCGTTTTTTCCGGGACGGAATACCAAGAGACCCAGTACTTC.

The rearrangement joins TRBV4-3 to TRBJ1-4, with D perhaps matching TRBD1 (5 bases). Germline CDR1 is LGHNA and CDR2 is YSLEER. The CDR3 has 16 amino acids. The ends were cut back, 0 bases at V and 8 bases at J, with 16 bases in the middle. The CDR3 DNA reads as TGCGCCAGCAGCCAAGATACGAGGGGCGGGCCGGAAAAACTGTTTTTT. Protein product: CASSQDTRGGPEKLFF.

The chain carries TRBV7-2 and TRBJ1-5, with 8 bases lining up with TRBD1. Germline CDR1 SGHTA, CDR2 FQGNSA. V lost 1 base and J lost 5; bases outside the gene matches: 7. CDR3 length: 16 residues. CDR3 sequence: CASSLVGGTGYQPQHF. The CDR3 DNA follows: TGTGCCAGCAGCTTAGTCGGCGGGACAGGTTATCAGCCCCAGCATTTT.

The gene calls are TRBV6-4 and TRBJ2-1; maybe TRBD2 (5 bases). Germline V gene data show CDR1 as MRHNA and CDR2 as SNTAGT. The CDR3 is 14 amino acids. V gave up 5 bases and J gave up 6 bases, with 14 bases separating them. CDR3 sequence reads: CASSPVRAGNEQFF. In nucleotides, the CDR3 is TGTGCCAGCAGTCCGGTTAGGGCGGGCAATGAGCAGTTCTTC.

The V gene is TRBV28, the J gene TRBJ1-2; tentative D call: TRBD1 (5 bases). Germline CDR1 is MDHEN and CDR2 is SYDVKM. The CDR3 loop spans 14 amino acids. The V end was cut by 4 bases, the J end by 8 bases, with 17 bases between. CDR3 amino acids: CASSSPGGLQGYTF. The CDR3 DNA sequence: TGTGCCAGCAGTTCCCCCGGGGGACTCCAGGGCTACACCTTC.

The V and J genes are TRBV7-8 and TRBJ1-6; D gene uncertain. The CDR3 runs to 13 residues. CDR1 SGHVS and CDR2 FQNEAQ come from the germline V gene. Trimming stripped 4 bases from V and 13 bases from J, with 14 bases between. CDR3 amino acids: CASSSRTLRPLHF. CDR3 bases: TGTGCCAGCAGCTCCCGGACCTTGCGGCCCCTCCACTTT.

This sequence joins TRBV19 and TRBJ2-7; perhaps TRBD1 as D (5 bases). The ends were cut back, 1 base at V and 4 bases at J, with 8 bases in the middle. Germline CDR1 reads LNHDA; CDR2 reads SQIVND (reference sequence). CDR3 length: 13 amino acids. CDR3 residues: CASSIAQGYEQYF. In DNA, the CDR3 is TGTGCCAGTAGTATAGCGCAGGGTTACGAGCAGTACTTC.

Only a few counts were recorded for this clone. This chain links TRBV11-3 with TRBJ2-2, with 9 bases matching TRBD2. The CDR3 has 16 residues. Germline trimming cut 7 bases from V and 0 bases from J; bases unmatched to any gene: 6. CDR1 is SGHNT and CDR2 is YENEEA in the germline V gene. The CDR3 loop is CASTHRLAANTGELFF. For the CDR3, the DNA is TGTGCCAGCACCCACAGACTAGCGGCGAACACCGGGGAGCTGTTTTTT. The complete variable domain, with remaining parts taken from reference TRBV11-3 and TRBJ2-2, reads EAGVVQSPRYKIIEKKQPVAFWCNPISGHNTLYWYLQNLGQGPELLIRYENEEAVDDSQLPKDRFSAERLKGVDSTLKIQPAELGDSAVYLCASTHRLAANTGELFFGEGSRLTVL.

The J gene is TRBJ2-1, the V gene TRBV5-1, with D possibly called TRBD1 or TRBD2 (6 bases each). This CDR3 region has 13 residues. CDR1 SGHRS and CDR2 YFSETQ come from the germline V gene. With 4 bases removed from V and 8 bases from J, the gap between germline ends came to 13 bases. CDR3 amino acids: CASSPGGTDEQFF. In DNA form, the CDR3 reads TGCGCCAGCAGCCCCGGGGGCACCGATGAGCAGTTCTTC. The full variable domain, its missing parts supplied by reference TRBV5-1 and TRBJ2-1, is KAGVTQTPRYLIKTRGQQVTLSCSPISGHRSVSWYQQTPGQGLQFLFEYFSETQRNKGNFPGRFSGRQFSNSRSEMNVSTLELGDSALYLCASSPGGTDEQFFGPGTRLTVL.

In DNA form, the CDR3 reads TGTGCCAGCAGCTTGGGACACCTCTCTGGAAACACCATATATTTT. It is translated as CASSLGHLSGNTIYF. The V and J genes are TRBV5-5 and TRBJ1-3; no clear D. This CDR3 contains 15 residues. V dropped 0 bases and J dropped 0 bases, with 7 bases sitting between them. Germline assignment: CDR1 SGHKS and CDR2 YYEKEE (reference sequence).

CDR3 coding DNA: TGTGCCAGCAGTTTATTAGGCCGGCAGGGGAGGGTCAATGAGCAGTTCTTC. This encodes CASSLLGRQGRVNEQFF. This chain joins TRBV28 and TRBJ2-1, with TRBD2 as a possible D gene (7 bases). The CDR3 spans 17 residues. V was shortened by 1 base and J by 6 bases, with 19 bases between the two germline ends. The germline V gene has CDR1 MDHEN and CDR2 SYDVKM.

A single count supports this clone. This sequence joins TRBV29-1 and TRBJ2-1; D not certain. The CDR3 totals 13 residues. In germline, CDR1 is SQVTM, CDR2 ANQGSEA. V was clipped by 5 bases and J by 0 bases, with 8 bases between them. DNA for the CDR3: TGCAGCGTTAAGCCTGGCTCCTACAATGAGCAGTTCTTC. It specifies CSVKPGSYNEQFF.

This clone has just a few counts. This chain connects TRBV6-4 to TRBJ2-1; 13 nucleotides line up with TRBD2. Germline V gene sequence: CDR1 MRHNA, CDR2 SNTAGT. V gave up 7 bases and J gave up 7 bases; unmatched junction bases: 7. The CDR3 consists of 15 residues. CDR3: CASKGLAGTGNEQFF. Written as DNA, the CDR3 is TGTGCCAGCAAGGGACTAGCGGGAACTGGGAATGAGCAGTTCTTC.

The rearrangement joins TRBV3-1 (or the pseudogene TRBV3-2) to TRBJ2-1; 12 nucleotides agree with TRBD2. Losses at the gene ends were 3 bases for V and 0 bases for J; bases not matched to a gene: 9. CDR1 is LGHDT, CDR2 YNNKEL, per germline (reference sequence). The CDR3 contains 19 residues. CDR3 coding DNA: TGTGCCAGCAGCCACCCGGGACTAGCGGGTTCTAGCTCCTACAATGAGCAGTTCTTC. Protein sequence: CASSHPGLAGSSSYNEQFF.

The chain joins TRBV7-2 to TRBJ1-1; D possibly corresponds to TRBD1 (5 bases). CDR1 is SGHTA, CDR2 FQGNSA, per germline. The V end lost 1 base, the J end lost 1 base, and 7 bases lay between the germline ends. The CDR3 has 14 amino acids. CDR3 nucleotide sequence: TGTGCCAGCAGCTTAGACAGGTGGAACACTGAAGCTTTCTTT. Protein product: CASSLDRWNTEAFF.

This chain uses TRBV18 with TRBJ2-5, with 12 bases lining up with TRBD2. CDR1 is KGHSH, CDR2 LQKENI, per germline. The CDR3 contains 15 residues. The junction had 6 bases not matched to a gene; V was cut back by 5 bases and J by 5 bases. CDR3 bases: TGTGCCAGCTCAACGACTAGCGGGAGTACGGAGACCCAGTACTTC. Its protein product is CASSTTSGSTETQYF.

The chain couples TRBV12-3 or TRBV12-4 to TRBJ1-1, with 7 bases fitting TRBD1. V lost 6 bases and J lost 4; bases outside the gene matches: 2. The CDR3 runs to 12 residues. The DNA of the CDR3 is TGTGCCAGCAGGGCAGGGGGCACTGAAGCTTTCTTT. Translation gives CASRAGGTEAFF.

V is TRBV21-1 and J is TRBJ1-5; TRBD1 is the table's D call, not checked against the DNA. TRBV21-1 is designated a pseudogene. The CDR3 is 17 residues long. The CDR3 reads CASTRGTGPYSNQPQHF. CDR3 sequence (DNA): TGTGCCAGCACCCGGGGGACAGGGCCTTATAGCAATCAGCCCCAGCATTTT.

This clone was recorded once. CDR3 in amino acids: CASSIGGGGYNEQFF. CDR3 DNA: TGTGCCAGTAGTATCGGGGGAGGGGGATACAATGAGCAGTTCTTC. V usage is TRBV19 and J usage is TRBJ2-1, with a tentative D call TRBD2 (7 bases). The CDR3 is 15 amino acids. Germline CDR1 reads LNHDA; CDR2 reads SQIVND (reference sequence). V lost 3 bases and J 4 bases, leaving 13 bases between the germline ends.

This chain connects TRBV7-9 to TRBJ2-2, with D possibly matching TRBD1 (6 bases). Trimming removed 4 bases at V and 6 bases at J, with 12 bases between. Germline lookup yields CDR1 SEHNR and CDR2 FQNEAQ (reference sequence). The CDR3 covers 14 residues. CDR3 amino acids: CASSSGTIPGELFF. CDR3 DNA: TGTGCCAGCAGCTCCGGGACAATCCCCGGGGAGCTGTTTTTT.

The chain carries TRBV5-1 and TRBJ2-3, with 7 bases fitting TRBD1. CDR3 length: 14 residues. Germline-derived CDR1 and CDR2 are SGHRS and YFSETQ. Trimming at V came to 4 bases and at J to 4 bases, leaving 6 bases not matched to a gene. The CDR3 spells CASSQGTEPDTQYF. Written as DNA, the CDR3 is TGCGCCAGCAGCCAAGGGACAGAACCAGATACGCAGTATTTT.

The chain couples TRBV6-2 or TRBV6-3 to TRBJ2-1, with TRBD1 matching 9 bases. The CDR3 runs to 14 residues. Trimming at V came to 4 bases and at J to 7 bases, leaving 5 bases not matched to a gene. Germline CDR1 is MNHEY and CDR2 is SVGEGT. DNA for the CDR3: TGTGCCAGCAGTTGGACAGGGGCTCGGAATGAGCAGTTCTTC. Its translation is CASSWTGARNEQFF.

DNA for the CDR3: TGTGCCAGCAGCCAAACAGGGCTGAACACTGAAGCTTTCTTT. It encodes CASSQTGLNTEAFF. The chain uses TRBV7-8 and TRBJ1-1, with a weak D call TRBD1 (6 bases). Germline CDR1 reads SGHVS; CDR2 reads FQNEAQ. Trimming took 5 bases from V and 0 from J, leaving 10 bases between them. This CDR3 comprises 14 residues.

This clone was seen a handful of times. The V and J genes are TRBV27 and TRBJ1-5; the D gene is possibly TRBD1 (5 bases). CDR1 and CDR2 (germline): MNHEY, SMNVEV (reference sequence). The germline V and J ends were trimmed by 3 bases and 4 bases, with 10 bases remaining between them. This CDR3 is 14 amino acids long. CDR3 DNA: TGTGCCAGCAGTTTGAGGGGATTAAATCAGCCCCAGCATTTT. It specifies CASSLRGLNQPQHF.

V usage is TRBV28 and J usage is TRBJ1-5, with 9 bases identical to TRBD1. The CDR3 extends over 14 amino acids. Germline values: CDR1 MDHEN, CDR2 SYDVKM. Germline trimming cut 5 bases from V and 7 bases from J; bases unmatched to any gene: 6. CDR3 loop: CASSLGTGKQPQHF. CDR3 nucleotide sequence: TGTGCCAGCAGTCTAGGGACAGGGAAGCAGCCCCAGCATTTT.

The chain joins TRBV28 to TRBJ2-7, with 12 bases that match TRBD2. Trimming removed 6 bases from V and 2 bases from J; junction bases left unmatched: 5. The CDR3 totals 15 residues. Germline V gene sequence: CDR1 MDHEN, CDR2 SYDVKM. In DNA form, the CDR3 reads TGTGCCAGCAGACAGACTAGCGGGGGAGCCTACGAGCAGTACTTC. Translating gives CASRQTSGGAYEQYF.

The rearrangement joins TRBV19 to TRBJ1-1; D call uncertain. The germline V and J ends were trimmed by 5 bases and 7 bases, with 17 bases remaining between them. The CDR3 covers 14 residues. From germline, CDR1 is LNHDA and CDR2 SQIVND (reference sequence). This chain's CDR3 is CASSLAGDPIEAFF. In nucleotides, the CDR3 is TGTGCCAGTAGTCTAGCGGGAGATCCCATTGAAGCTTTCTTT.